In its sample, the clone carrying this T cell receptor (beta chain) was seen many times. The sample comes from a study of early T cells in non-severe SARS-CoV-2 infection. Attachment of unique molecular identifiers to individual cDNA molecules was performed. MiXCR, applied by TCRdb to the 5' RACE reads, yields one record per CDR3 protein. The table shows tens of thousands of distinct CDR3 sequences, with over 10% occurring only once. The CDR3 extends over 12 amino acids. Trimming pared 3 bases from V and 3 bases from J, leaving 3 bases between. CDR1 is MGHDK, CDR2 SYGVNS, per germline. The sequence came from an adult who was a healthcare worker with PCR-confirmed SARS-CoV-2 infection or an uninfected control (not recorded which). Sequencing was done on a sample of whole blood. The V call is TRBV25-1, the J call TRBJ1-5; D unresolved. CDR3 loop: CASSDFNQPQHF. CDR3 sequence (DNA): TGTGCCAGCAGTGATTTCAATCAGCCCCAGCATTTT.